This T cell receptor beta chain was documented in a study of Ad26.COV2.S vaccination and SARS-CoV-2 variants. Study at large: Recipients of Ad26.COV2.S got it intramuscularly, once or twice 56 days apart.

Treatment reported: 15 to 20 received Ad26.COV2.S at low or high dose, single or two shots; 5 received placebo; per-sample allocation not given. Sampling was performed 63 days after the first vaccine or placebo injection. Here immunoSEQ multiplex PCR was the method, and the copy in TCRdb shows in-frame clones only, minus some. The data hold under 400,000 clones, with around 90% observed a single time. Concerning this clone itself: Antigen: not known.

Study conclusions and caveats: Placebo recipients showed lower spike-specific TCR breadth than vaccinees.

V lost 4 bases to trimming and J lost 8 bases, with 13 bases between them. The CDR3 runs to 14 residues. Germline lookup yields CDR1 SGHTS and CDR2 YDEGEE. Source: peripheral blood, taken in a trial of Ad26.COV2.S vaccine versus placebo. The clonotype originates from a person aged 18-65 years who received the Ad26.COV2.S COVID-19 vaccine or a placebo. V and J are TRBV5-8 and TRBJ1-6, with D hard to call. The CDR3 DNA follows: TGTGCCAGCAGCGCCAAGGACGGGTATTCACCCCTCCACTTT. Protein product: CASSAKDGYSPLHF.